What follows is one T cell receptor beta chain and its context. Its antigen is unknown. The sample comes from a study of shared clonotypes between healthy human individuals. Study-level points and caveats: Sharing across a few donors was seen in 5% to 5.5% of naive CD4 clonotypes. Non-shared clonotypes displayed generation probabilities falling below those of clonotypes present in all four donors.

Deep-level running was used for the assay. Per the study methods: ImmunoSEQ gave junction-only sequences without quality scores, so filtering differed. The data were produced by immunoSEQ multiplex PCR, yet TCRdb's version contains in-frame clones alone and is incomplete. That table gives V, J and clone size, and the DNA gave D and trimming. The sample includes some 600,000 clones, around 96% of them seen just once. Losses at the gene ends were 8 bases for V and 7 bases for J; bases not matched to a gene: 9. CDR1 MNHEY and CDR2 SMNVEV come from the germline V gene (reference sequence). CDR3 length: 14 amino acids. In the naive CD8 group, cells lacked CD45RO and were positively selected for CCR7, so terminally differentiated effector memory CD45RA+ cells were left out.

The specimen sequenced was naive CD8+ T cells sorted from blood. The J gene is TRBJ2-1, the V gene TRBV27, with 9 bases identical to TRBD2. This TCR was recovered from a woman in her thirties in good health. In DNA, the CDR3 is TGTGCCAGCGGTAGCGGGAGTCAAACGAATGAGCAGTTCTTC. Its translation: CASGSGSQTNEQFF.